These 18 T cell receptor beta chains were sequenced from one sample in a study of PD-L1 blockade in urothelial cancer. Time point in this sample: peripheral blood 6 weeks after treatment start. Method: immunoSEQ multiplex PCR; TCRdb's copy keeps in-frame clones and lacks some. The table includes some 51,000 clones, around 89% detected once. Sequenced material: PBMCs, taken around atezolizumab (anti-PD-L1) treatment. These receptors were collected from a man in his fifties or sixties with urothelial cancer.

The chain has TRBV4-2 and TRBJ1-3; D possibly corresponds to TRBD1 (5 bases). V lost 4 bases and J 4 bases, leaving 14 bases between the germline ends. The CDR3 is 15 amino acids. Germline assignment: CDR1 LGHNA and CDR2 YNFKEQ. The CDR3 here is CASSPSGQRGNTIYF. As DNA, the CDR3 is TGTGCCAGCAGCCCTTCCGGACAACGAGGAAACACCATATATTTT.

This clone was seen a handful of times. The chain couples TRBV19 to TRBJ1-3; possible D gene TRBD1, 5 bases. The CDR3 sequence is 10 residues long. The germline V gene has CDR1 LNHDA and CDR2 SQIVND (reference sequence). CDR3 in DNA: TGTGCGACCCTAGGGGACACCATATATTTT. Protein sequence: CATLGDTIYF.

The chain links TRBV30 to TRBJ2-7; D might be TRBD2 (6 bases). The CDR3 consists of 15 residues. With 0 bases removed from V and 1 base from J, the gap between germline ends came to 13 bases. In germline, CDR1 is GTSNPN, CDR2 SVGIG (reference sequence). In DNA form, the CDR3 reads TGTGCCTGGAGTGTACAGGCGGGGTCTTCCTACGAGCAGTACTTC. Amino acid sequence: CAWSVQAGSSYEQYF. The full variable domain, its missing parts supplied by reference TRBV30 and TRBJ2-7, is SQTIHQWPATLVQPVGSPLSLECTVEGTSNPNLYWYRQAAGRGLQLLFYSVGIGQISSEVPQNLSASRPQDRQFILSSKKLLLSDSGFYLCAWSVQAGSSYEQYFGPGTRLTVT.

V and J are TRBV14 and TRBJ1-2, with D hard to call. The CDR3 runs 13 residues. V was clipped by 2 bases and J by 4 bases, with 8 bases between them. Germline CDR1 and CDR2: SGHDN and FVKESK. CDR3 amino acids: CASSQRLSYGYTF. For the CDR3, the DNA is TGTGCCAGCAGCCAACGTCTTTCCTATGGCTACACCTTC.

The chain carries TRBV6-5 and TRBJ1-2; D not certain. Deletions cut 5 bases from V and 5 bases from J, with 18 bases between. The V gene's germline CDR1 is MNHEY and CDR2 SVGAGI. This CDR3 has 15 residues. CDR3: CASSPEPAGGYGYTF. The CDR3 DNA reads TGTGCCAGCAGTCCCGAGCCAGCAGGAGGTTATGGCTACACCTTC.

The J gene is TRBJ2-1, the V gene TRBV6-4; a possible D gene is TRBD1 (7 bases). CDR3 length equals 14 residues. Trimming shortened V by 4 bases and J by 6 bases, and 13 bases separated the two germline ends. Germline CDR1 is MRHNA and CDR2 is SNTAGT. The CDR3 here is CASSGQGGVNEQFF. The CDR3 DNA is TGTGCCAGCAGTGGTCAGGGGGGAGTCAATGAGCAGTTCTTC.

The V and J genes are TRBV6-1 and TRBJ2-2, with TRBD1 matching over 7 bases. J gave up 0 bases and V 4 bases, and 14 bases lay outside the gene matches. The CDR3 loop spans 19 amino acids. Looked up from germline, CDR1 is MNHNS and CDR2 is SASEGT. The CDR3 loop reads CASSASPRGSGANTGELFF. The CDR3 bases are TGTGCCAGCAGTGCCAGCCCCAGGGGGTCTGGCGCGAACACCGGGGAGCTGTTTTTT.

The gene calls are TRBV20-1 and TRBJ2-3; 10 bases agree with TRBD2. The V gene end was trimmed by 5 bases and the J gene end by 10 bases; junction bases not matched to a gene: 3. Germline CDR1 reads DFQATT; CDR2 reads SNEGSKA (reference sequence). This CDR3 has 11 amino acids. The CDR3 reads CSAPSGSAQYF. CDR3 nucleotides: TGCAGTGCTCCTAGCGGGAGTGCGCAGTATTTT.

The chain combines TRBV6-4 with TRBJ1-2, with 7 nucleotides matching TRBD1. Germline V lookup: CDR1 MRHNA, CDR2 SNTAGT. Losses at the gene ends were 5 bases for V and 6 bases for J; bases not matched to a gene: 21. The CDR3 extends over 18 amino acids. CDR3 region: CASSPSILRQGPWDGYTF. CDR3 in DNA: TGTGCCAGCAGTCCGAGCATTTTGAGACAGGGCCCCTGGGATGGCTACACCTTC.

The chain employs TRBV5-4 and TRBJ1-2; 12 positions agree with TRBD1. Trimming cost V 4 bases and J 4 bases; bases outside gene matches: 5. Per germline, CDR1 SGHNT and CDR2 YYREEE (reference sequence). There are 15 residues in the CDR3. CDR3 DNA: TGTGCCAGCAGCCTTGGGACAGGGGGCCTCTATGGCTACACCTTC. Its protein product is CASSLGTGGLYGYTF.

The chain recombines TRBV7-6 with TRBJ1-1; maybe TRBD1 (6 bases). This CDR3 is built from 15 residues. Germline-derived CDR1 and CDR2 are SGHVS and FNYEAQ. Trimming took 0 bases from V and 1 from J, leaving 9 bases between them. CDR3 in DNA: TGTGCCAGCAGCTTAGCGGGACAAGGGAACACTGAAGCTTTCTTT. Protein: CASSLAGQGNTEAFF.

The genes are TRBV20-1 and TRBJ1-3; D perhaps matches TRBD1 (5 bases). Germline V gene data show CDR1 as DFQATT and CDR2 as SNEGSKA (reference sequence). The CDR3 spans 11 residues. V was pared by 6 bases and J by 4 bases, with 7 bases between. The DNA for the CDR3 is TGCAGTGCCAAGGGGGGAAACACCATATATTTT. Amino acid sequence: CSAKGGNTIYF.

CDR3 loop: CASRGPGTDTQYF. Here the CDR3 DNA reads TGTGCCAGCCGCGGGCCTGGCACAGATACGCAGTATTTT. The chain joins TRBV7-3 to TRBJ2-3, with a tentative D call TRBD2 (5 bases). Germline V gives CDR1 SGHTA, CDR2 FQGTGA. Trimming removed 8 bases from V and 1 base from J, with 10 bases in between. CDR3 length equals 13 residues.

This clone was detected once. The DNA for the CDR3 is TGTGCCAGCAGCTTAGCAGCGGGAGGGCGGGAGACAAATACGCAGTATTTT. Translating gives CASSLAAGGRETNTQYF. J is TRBJ2-3 and V is TRBV7-2, with 10 bases identical to TRBD2. The germline V gene encodes CDR1 SGHTA and CDR2 FQGNSA. The CDR3 runs 17 residues. V dropped 0 bases and J dropped 7; count of bases not matched to a gene: 10.

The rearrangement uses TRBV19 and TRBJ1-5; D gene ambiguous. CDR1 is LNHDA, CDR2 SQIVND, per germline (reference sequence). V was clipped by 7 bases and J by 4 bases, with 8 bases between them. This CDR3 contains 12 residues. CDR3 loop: CASTETNQPQHF. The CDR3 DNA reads TGTGCCAGTACCGAGACAAATCAGCCCCAGCATTTT.

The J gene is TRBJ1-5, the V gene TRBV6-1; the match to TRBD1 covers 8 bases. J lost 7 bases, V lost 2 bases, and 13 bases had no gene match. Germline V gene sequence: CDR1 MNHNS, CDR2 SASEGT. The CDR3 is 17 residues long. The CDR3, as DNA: TGTGCCAGCAGTGAATGGGGGCGGACAGGGCGCGGCCAGCCCCAGCATTTT. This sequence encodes CASSEWGRTGRGQPQHF.

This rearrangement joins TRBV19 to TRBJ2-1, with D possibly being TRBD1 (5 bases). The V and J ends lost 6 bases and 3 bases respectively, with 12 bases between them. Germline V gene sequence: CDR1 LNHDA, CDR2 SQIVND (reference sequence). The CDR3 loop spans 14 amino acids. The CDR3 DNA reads TGTGCCAGTAGATCCCCAGGGATCTACAATGAGCAGTTCTTC. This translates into CASRSPGIYNEQFF.

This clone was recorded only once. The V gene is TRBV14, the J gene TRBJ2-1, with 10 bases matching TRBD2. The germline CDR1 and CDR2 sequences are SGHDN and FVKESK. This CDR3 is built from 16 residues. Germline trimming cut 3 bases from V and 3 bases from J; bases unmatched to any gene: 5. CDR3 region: CASSQSSGGNYNEQFF. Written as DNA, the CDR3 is TGTGCCAGCAGCCAGTCTAGCGGGGGCAACTACAATGAGCAGTTCTTC.